This T cell receptor beta chain was captured by sequencing in a study of T cell changes during pregnancy in multiple sclerosis. CDR3 length: 14 amino acids. V trimming: 7 bases; J trimming: 5 bases; junction bases outside the gene matches: 8. CDR1 and CDR2 (germline): MDHEN, SYDVKM. Here immunoSEQ multiplex PCR was the method, and the copy in TCRdb shows in-frame clones only, minus some. The data contain 89,000 or so clones, about nine tenths of them singletons. This receptor was identified in a female donor in good health, serving as a control in a pregnancy study. Some clones in this sample may be carry-over from other donors' samples. The source material was PBMCs, sampled in the first trimester of pregnancy. The chain links TRBV28 to TRBJ2-5; the match to TRBD2 covers 9 bases. The CDR3 loop is CASTAAGGGETQYF. The DNA of the CDR3 is TGTGCCAGCACCGCAGCGGGGGGAGGTGAGACCCAGTACTTC.